Presented here are 16 T cell receptor beta chains from one specimen sequenced in a study of blood T cell repertoires in COVID-19. Using immunoSEQ multiplex PCR, the repertoire was profiled, and TCRdb retains in-frame clones only, with some absent. The table shows more than 300,000 clones, with 70% to 90% occurring only once. Specimen: PBMCs or T cells enriched from blood (not recorded which). The receptor source for this set is a woman aged 30 to 39 who had recovered from COVID-19.

This clone was detected once. The chain has TRBV5-1 and TRBJ2-7; TRBD1 aligns across 9 bases. Germline assignment: CDR1 SGHRS and CDR2 YFSETQ. The CDR3 consists of 12 residues. The V and J ends lost 5 bases and 5 bases, in that order; junction bases with no gene match: 2. The CDR3 nucleotides read TGCGCCAGCAGACAGGGGGCGAACGAGCAGTACTTC. This codes for CASRQGANEQYF.

The J gene is TRBJ1-2, the V gene TRBV7-2; D is unclear. CDR3 length: 14 residues. The germline gives CDR1 SGHTA, CDR2 FQGNSA. The V gene lost 5 bases and the J gene lost 4 bases, with 14 bases spanning the gap. CDR3 protein: CASSQVVQPYGYTF. The CDR3 bases are TGTGCCAGCAGCCAGGTAGTTCAACCCTATGGCTACACCTTC.

V gene TRBV18 combines with J gene TRBJ1-1, with 8 positions matching TRBD1. Germline V lookup: CDR1 KGHSH, CDR2 LQKENI. The trim removed 2 bases at V and 4 bases at J, leaving 6 bases unmatched. The CDR3 has 15 amino acids. The CDR3 DNA is TGTGCCAGCTCACCAAGTAGACAGGGGTCCACTGAAGCTTTCTTT. Protein: CASSPSRQGSTEAFF.

The V and J genes are TRBV19 and TRBJ2-6; TRBD1 matches at 7 bases. Germline CDR1 is LNHDA and CDR2 is SQIVND (reference sequence). The trim removed 5 bases at V and 2 bases at J, leaving 3 bases unmatched. The CDR3 loop spans 15 amino acids. Here the CDR3 reads CASSADRAGANVLTF. Written as DNA, the CDR3 is TGTGCCAGTAGTGCCGACAGGGCTGGGGCCAACGTCCTGACTTTC.

Of note for this clone: Other nucleotide sequences from this sample produce the same CDR3. The chain combines TRBV29-1 with TRBJ1-1; D is perhaps TRBD1 (5 bases). Between the trimmed V and J ends, which lost 3 bases and 4 bases, there was a span of 9 bases. This CDR3 spans 12 amino acids. Germline lookup yields CDR1 SQVTM and CDR2 ANQGSEA. CDR3 loop: CSVDGGSTEAFF. For the CDR3, the DNA is TGCAGCGTTGACGGGGGGAGCACTGAAGCTTTCTTT.

The rearrangement uses TRBV9 and TRBJ1-3; D perhaps matches TRBD1 (6 bases). Germline CDR1 SGDLS, CDR2 YYNGEE. This CDR3 contains 19 residues. Trimming removed 0 bases at V and 1 base at J, with 20 bases between. The CDR3 loop reads CASSVEAAGVGVSGNTIYF. The DNA of the CDR3 is TGTGCCAGCAGCGTAGAGGCGGCAGGGGTGGGGGTATCTGGAAACACCATATATTTT.

The chain is built from TRBV27 and TRBJ1-1; D unresolved. This CDR3 is built from 15 residues. V was cut by 7 bases and J by 0 bases, with 15 bases left in between. Germline CDR1 reads MNHEY; CDR2 reads SMNVEV (reference sequence). CDR3: CASINSGRMNTEAFF. The CDR3 coding sequence is TGTGCCAGCATCAACTCCGGCAGGATGAACACTGAAGCTTTCTTT.

The chain employs TRBV5-1 and TRBJ2-1; 9 nucleotides match TRBD1. The CDR3 runs to 15 residues. V was clipped by 3 bases and J by 4 bases; unmatched bases: 5. CDR1 SGHRS and CDR2 YFSETQ come from the germline V gene. Here the CDR3 reads CASSSGQGTYNEQFF. The CDR3 region has the DNA TGCGCCAGCAGCTCGGGACAGGGAACTTACAATGAGCAGTTCTTC.

In its sample, this clone was seen once. This sequence joins TRBV18 and TRBJ2-3; maybe TRBD2 (5 bases). The length of the CDR3 is 16 residues. V was clipped by 3 bases and J by 4 bases, with 17 bases between them. CDR1 is KGHSH and CDR2 is LQKENI in the germline V gene. The CDR3, as DNA: TGTGCCAGCTCACCTCTCAAGCCCGAGGGTGCAGATACGCAGTATTTT. It encodes CASSPLKPEGADTQYF.

The chain uses TRBV4-1 and TRBJ2-7; D remains unclear. Germline V gene sequence: CDR1 MGHRA, CDR2 YSYEKL. The CDR3 sequence is 13 residues long. V shed 6 bases and J shed 3 bases, with 12 bases lying between them. The CDR3 loop reads CASSGQLNYEQYF. For the CDR3, the DNA is TGCGCCAGCAGTGGGCAGTTGAACTACGAGCAGTACTTC.

V is TRBV11-3 and J is TRBJ1-6; no firm D call. Per germline, CDR1 SGHNT and CDR2 YENEEA. The CDR3 length is 17 residues. Trimming removed 5 bases at V and 6 bases at J, with 20 bases between. CDR3 coding DNA: TGTGCCAGCAGCCTCCCTCCAGTGAGGGTTCGTAATTCACCCCTCCACTTT. Translated: CASSLPPVRVRNSPLHF. The full variable domain, with the rest looked up from reference TRBV11-3 and TRBJ1-6, is EAGVVQSPRYKIIEKKQPVAFWCNPISGHNTLYWYLQNLGQGPELLIRYENEEAVDDSQLPKDRFSAERLKGVDSTLKIQPAELGDSAVYLCASSLPPVRVRNSPLHFGNGTRLTVT.

This clone was detected only a few times. The V gene is TRBV14, the J gene TRBJ1-1; 8 bases agree with TRBD1. The CDR3 is 15 amino acids. Germline V gene data show CDR1 as SGHDN and CDR2 as FVKESK. V was clipped by 4 bases and J by 5 bases; unmatched bases: 9. CDR3 loop: CASSRGQGMGTEAFF. CDR3 bases: TGTGCCAGCAGCCGCGGACAGGGAATGGGGACTGAAGCTTTCTTT.

The V call is TRBV5-1, the J call TRBJ1-6, with D possibly being TRBD1 (6 bases). The V end lost 4 bases, the J end lost 9 bases, and 14 bases lay between the germline ends. CDR3 length: 14 amino acids. Germline loops: CDR1 SGHRS, CDR2 YFSETQ. The CDR3 region is CASSLGQSSSPLHF. CDR3 nucleotide sequence: TGCGCCAGCAGCCTTGGACAGAGTAGTTCACCCCTCCACTTT.

This clone appeared a single time. The chain combines TRBV29-1 with TRBJ1-1, with unresolved D. Per the germline V gene, CDR1 is SQVTM and CDR2 is ANQGSEA. This CDR3 contains 13 residues. V lost 7 bases and J lost 1, with 13 bases in between. The chain's CDR3 is CSGGWVGNTEAFF. In nucleotides, the CDR3 is TGCAGCGGAGGATGGGTCGGGAACACTGAAGCTTTCTTT.

Only one count was recorded for this clone. The genes are TRBV9 and TRBJ2-7; unclear D gene. V gave up 2 bases and J gave up 6 bases, with 21 bases separating them. The germline CDR1 and CDR2 sequences are SGDLS and YYNGEE. The CDR3 spans 16 residues. CDR3 sequence: CASSVEVASKVGEQYF. The CDR3 DNA is TGTGCCAGCAGCGTGGAAGTAGCCTCTAAGGTGGGCGAGCAGTACTTC.

The chain has TRBV5-4 and TRBJ1-1; D uncertain. The CDR3 has 12 amino acids. The germline CDR1 and CDR2 sequences are SGHNT and YYREEE (reference sequence). Between the trimmed V and J ends, which lost 6 bases and 4 bases, there was a span of 10 bases. The CDR3 DNA sequence: TGTGCCAGCAAGGGTCGGGGCACTGAAGCTTTCTTT. The encoded protein is CASKGRGTEAFF.